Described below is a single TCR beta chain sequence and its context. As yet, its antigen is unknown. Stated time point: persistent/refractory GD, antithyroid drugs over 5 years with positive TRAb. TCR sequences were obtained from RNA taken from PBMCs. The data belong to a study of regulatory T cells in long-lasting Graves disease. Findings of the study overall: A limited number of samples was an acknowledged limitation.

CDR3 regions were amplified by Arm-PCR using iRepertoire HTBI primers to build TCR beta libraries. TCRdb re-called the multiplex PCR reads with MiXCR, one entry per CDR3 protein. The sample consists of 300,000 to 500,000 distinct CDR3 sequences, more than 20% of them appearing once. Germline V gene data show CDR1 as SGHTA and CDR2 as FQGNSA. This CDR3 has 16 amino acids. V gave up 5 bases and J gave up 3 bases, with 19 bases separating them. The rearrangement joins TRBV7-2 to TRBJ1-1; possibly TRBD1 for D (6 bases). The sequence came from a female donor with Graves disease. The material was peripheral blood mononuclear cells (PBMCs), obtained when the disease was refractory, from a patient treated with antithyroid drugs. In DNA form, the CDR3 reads TGTGCCAGCAGCCATGATGTCGGGGGCTCAGACACTGAAGCTTTCTTT. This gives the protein CASSHDVGGSDTEAFF.